A single sample is the source of the 20 T cell receptor beta chains below, sequenced in a study of T cells expressing NK-cell markers. TCRdb reprocessed the 5' RACE reads and keeps a single row for each CDR3 protein, giving no DNA. This repertoire includes 150,000 to 200,000 distinct CDR3 sequences. Input material: blood T cells: a sorted CD56 or NKG2C T cell subset, CD4+ or CD8+ T cells, or bulk PBMC T cells (not recorded which). These receptors were taken from a man between 18 and 69 years old in good health.

The genes are TRBV6-7 and TRBJ1-2; TCRdb lists TRBD1, though no DNA is available to test this call. TRBV6-7 has ORF status, its function being uncertain. This CDR3 has 15 amino acids. CDR3 in amino acids: CAPAFRLPWYYGYTF.

The chain is built from TRBV4-1 and TRBJ2-7; TCRdb indicates TRBD2, and absent DNA this call remains unverified. This CDR3 has 18 residues. Per germline, CDR1 MGHRA and CDR2 YSYEKL. CDR3 sequence reads: CASSQVKVAGGQSYEQYF.

This sequence joins TRBV7-2 and TRBJ2-4; TCRdb's assignment of TRBD1 cannot be checked, as there is no DNA. The CDR3 sequence is 15 residues long. Germline V gene lookup returns CDR1 SGHTA and CDR2 FQGNSA. The CDR3 reads CASSFFGGAKNIQYF. Full variable domain (outside the CDR3, taken from reference TRBV7-2 and TRBJ2-4): GAGVSQSPSNKVTEKGKDVELRCDPISGHTALYWYRQSLGQGLEFLIYFQGNSAPDKSGLPSDRFSAERTGGSVSTLTIQRTQQEDSAVYLCASSFFGGAKNIQYFGAGTRLSVL.

The gene calls are TRBV3-1 and TRBJ2-5; the TRBD1 assignment by TCRdb is unverifiable without DNA. Germline V gene lookup returns CDR1 LGHDT and CDR2 YNNKEL (reference sequence). CDR3 length equals 15 residues. The CDR3 is CASTPTGGDGETQYF.

This rearrangement joins TRBV15 to TRBJ2-1. The CDR3 sequence is 13 residues long. Germline CDR1 is LNHNV and CDR2 is YYDKDF (reference sequence). The CDR3 reads CATSRHQTNEQFF.

This chain uses TRBV29-1 with TRBJ2-4; without DNA, the TCRdb call of TRBD1 cannot be checked. Germline CDR1 and CDR2: SQVTM and ANQGSEA. CDR3 length: 11 residues. CDR3: CSVGGENIQYF.

The rearrangement links TRBV2 to TRBJ2-3. CDR1 and CDR2 (germline): SNHLY, FYNNEI. This CDR3 is built from 13 residues. Here the CDR3 reads CASRVDQTDTQYF. The full variable domain, completed using reference TRBV2 and TRBJ2-3, is EPEVTQTPSHQVTQMGQEVILRCVPISNHLYFYWYRQILGQKVEFLVSFYNNEISEKSEIFDDQFSVERPDGSNFTLKIRSTKLEDSAMYFCASRVDQTDTQYFGPGTRLTVL.

The chain has TRBV7-9 and TRBJ1-2. The germline gives CDR1 SEHNR, CDR2 FQNEAQ (reference sequence). The CDR3 has 14 amino acids. The chain's CDR3 is CASSLAGRIYGYTF. Supplemented by reference TRBV7-9 and TRBJ1-2, the full variable domain reads DTGVSQNPRHKITKRGQNVTFRCDPISEHNRLYWYRQTLGQGPEFLTYFQNEAQLEKSRLLSDRFSAERPKGSFSTLEIQRTEQGDSAMYLCASSLAGRIYGYTFGSGTRLTVV.

This chain joins TRBV6-1 and TRBJ1-6; checking the TCRdb D call of TRBD1 is not possible without DNA. The CDR3 length is 15 residues. Germline lookup yields CDR1 MNHNS and CDR2 SASEGT. The CDR3 sequence: CASSEAGEGSSPLHF.

The chain combines TRBV4-1 with TRBJ1-1. The CDR3 totals 14 residues. Germline assignment: CDR1 MGHRA and CDR2 YSYEKL. The CDR3 protein is CASSQDWGWTEAFF.

The chain combines TRBV7-9 with TRBJ2-3; no DNA is available, so the TRBD1 call from TCRdb remains unchecked. Germline CDR1 is SEHNR and CDR2 is FQNEAQ (reference sequence). There are 15 residues in the CDR3. CDR3: CASSPRTDSTDTQYF.

The chain couples TRBV15 to TRBJ2-7; TCRdb returns TRBD2, unconfirmable since there is no DNA. The CDR3 spans 14 residues. Germline values: CDR1 LNHNV, CDR2 YYDKDF (reference sequence). CDR3 in amino acids: CATSRTSGSYEQYF.

This CDR3 reads CASSEEWEGNEQFF. This chain uses TRBV6-4 with TRBJ2-1; TCRdb's D gene call, TRBD2, goes unchecked for lack of DNA. Germline V gene sequence: CDR1 MRHNA, CDR2 SNTAGT. The CDR3 spans 14 residues.

The V and J genes are TRBV12-3 or TRBV12-4 and TRBJ2-7; TCRdb outputs TRBD1, but without DNA this stays unchecked. The CDR3 loop spans 15 amino acids. The CDR3 loop reads CASSFVGGAGYEQYF.

The V call is TRBV7-9, the J call TRBJ2-2. The CDR3 extends over 16 amino acids. Germline lookup yields CDR1 SEHNR and CDR2 FQNEAQ (reference sequence). CDR3 loop: CASSPTDKLNTGELFF.

The chain couples TRBV6-1 to TRBJ2-7; TCRdb calls TRBD1, which cannot be checked without DNA. This CDR3 is 14 amino acids long. Per the germline V gene, CDR1 is MNHNS and CDR2 is SASEGT. The CDR3 spells CASSEGPGFYEQYF.

V and J are TRBV6-1 and TRBJ2-7; TCRdb's D call of TRBD1 is untestable without DNA. Germline V gene lookup returns CDR1 MNHNS and CDR2 SASEGT. The CDR3 totals 16 residues. CDR3 region: CASSGDREGQFYEQYF.

The V gene is TRBV9, the J gene TRBJ2-3; TCRdb selects TRBD1, and the lack of DNA leaves this call unchecked. The germline gives CDR1 SGDLS, CDR2 YYNGEE. The CDR3 has 16 residues. The CDR3 loop is CASSPQGSSSTDTQYF.

The chain recombines TRBV11-1 with TRBJ2-1; with no DNA, the TCRdb D assignment of TRBD2 cannot be verified. Per the germline V gene, CDR1 is SGHAT and CDR2 is FQDESV (reference sequence). The length of the CDR3 is 19 residues. This CDR3 reads CASSLRSEPGGPKGNEQFF.

The chain uses TRBV2 and TRBJ2-1; TCRdb lists TRBD1, though no DNA is available to test this call. CDR1 is SNHLY and CDR2 is FYNNEI in the germline V gene. CDR3 length: 15 residues. The CDR3 sequence: CASSPQVAAYNEQFF.